The present T cell receptor (beta chain) was sequenced within a study of beta chain features in type 1 diabetes. Study-level information: Healthy donors and patients showed comparable age, gender and cell yields.

This CDR3 is built from 16 residues. V was pared by 5 bases and J by 5 bases, with 10 bases of the junction left unmatched. Looked up from germline, CDR1 is SGHTA and CDR2 is FQGTGA. Turning to this clone: The antigen remains undetermined.

Study-level results: TCRB CDR3 length was moderately but significantly reduced in all four CD4+ subsets of Type 1 diabetes patients.

Expressed TCRB transcripts got sequenced, as all isolated RNA was reverse transcribed. Sequencing was performed with immunoSEQ multiplex PCR; in TCRdb, only in-frame clones are kept and a portion is missing. The sample includes 600,000 or so clones, roughly 12% seen only once; the top ten take roughly 0.11%. The authors sorted CD4+ naive, central memory, regulatory and stem cell-like memory cells via CD45RO/CCR7/CD25/CD127/CD95/CD27. This receptor was taken from a man aged 25-45 years with type 1 diabetes. This chain uses TRBV7-3 with TRBJ2-3; 10 bases fit TRBD2. Sequencing was performed on naive CD4+ T cells from blood. CDR3 coding DNA: TGTGCCAGCAGCGAAGGAGCTAGCGGGGGAGTAGATACGCAGTATTTT. Protein: CASSEGASGGVDTQYF.